Described below is a single TCR beta chain sequence and its context. This clone turned up a few times. Its specific antigen is unknown. No base qualities exist here, and no much larger clone lies one base off it. The data are from a study of identifying expanded T cells in peripheral blood (dated by TCRdb to 2018 to 2020). Turning to the overall study: Technical replicates were generated by sequencing separate aliquots of the same genomic DNA pool, with four replicates compared pairwise.

The immunoSEQ Assay, which uses bias-controlled multiplex PCR amplification of genomic DNA, was used to profile TCRbeta CDR3 regions. In the original analysis: To quantify the absolute abundance of each unique TCRbeta CDR3 region, the sequences were collapsed and filtered. Differential abundance was tested with a binomial (Fisher-equivalent) model and with a beta-binomial model adding time-dependent variance fitted from healthy donors. Clones with fewer than 5 combined templates were removed, and a clone was called differentially abundant if the clone's Benjamini-Hochberg FDR was below 0.01. The form v = (b*log(k)+a)^2 was used to model beta-binomial variance as a function of total template count across the two samples. TCRdb mirrors the immuneACCESS table, restricted to in-frame sequences. Some clones are absent from its copies; in checked studies, under half trace to an unresolved V gene, and the reason for the others is unknown. D and trimming were read from the DNA, whereas the V and J calls and clone size are those reported in that table. The sample data list around 120,000 clones, and about 89% of these were observed just once. The top ten hold about 17% of the sample.

No immune events, such as infections, were documented for the healthy donors during the collection period. To calibrate time-dependent variance in a beta-binomial model of T-cell clone differential abundance, blood repertoires from healthy donors were used as a training cohort. The training cohort included 10 or so healthy donors, of whom 3 were female and 7 were male. Donor ages ranged from roughly 29 to 64 years, with an average of approximately 43 years. Whole blood from each healthy donor was obtained from a commercial supplier and was collected at three time points around 2 weeks apart. For immunosequencing, genomic DNA was extracted from unsorted whole blood. V is clipped by 4 bases and J by 6 bases, and the sequence between their germline boundaries is 13 bases long. CDR1 and CDR2 were assigned from the germline V gene as SGDLS and YYNGEE. Measured from the cysteine to the phenylalanine, the CDR3 is 13 residues long. Of all the DNA, just the CDR3 is kept, 39 bases in frame from base 1.

General findings and caveats noted by the study authors: It was expected by the authors that biological variance in healthy repertoires might increase further over much longer intervals, such as months to years. The binomial model flagged roughly 1.3 differentially abundant clones between technical replicates but 15 to 17 over roughly two weeks and 18 to 20 over about four weeks. Across all healthy donors, variance in clone template counts between roughly two-week samples was found to increase significantly with total template count. Across all healthy-donor time intervals, the beta-binomial model significantly lowered both the number of clones called differentially abundant and the false-positive rate.

The TCR sequence derives from a person aged 18 to 75 in good health. The chain joins TRBV9 to TRBJ1-2; the D gene lacks a confident call. Sequenced input: blood. In nucleotides, the sequence is TGTGCCAGCAGCCCTGGACTGAGGGATGGCTACACCTTC. The encoded protein is CASSPGLRDGYTF.